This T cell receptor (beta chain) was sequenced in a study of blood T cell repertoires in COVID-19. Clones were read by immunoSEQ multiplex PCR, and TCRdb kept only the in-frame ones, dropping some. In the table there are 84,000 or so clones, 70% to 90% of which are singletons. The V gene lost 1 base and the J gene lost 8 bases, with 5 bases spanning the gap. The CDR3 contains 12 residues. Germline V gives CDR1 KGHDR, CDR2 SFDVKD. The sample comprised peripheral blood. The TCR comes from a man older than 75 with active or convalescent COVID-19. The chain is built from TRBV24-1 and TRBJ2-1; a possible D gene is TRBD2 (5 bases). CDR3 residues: CATSDFSDEQFF. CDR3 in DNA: TGTGCCACCAGTGATTTTAGCGATGAGCAGTTCTTC.